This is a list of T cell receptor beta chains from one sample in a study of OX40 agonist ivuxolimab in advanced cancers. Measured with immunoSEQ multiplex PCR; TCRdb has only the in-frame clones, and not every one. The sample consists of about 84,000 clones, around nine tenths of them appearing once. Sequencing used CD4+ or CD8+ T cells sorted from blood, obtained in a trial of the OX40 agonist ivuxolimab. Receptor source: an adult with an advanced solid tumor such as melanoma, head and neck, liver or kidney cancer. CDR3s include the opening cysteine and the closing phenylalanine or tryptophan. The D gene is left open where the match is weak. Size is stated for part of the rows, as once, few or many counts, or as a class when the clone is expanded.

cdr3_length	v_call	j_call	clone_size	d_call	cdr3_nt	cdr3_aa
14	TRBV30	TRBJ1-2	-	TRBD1	TGTGCCTGGGGGACAGGAGGGCCGCGGCGTGGCTACACCTTC	CAWGTGGPRRGYTF
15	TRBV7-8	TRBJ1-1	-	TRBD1	TGTGCCAGCAGCTCCCAGGGGGCTTACGGCACTGAAGCTTTCTTT	CASSSQGAYGTEAFF
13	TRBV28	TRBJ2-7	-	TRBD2	TGTGCCCTTGGGGGAGGGCCATCCTACGAGCAGTACTTC	CALGGGPSYEQYF
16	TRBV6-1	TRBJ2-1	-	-	TGTGCCAGCAGTGATCGGTCCACTAGTCCATACAATGAGCAGTTCTTC	CASSDRSTSPYNEQFF
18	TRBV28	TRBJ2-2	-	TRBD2	TGTGCCAGCAGTCCTGGGACTAGCGGGAGGCCGGGGACCGGGGAGCTGTTTTTT	CASSPGTSGRPGTGELFF
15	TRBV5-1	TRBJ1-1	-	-	TGCGCCAGCAGCCCCGAGGGGGGCTGGGGCACTGAAGCTTTCTTT	CASSPEGGWGTEAFF
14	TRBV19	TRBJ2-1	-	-	TGTGCCAGTAGTATGAGGGGACCTTACAATGAGCAGTTCTTC	CASSMRGPYNEQFF
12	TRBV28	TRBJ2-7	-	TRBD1	TGTGCCAGCAGCCGGGACAGCTACGAGCAGTACTTC	CASSRDSYEQYF
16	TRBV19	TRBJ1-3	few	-	TGTGCCAGTAGTATCAGGGCCGACTTCTCTGGAAACACCATATATTTT	CASSIRADFSGNTIYF
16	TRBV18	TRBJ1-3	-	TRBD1	TGTGCCAGCTCACCAACCGGGACAGGGTCTGGAAACACCATATATTTT	CASSPTGTGSGNTIYF
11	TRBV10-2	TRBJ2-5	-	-	TGCGCCAGCGCGCAAGGGGAGACCCAGTACTTC	CASAQGETQYF
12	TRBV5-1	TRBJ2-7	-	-	TGCGCCAGCAGAGCTATCAACTACGAGCAGTACTTC	CASRAINYEQYF
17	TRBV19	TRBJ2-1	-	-	TGTGCCAGTACCACAAAGGGCGGGGCTAGTAAAGCCGTCCAGCAGTTCTTC	CASTTKGGASKAVQQFF
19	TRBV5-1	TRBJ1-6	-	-	TGCGCCAGCAGCCCCGGGGTGGGCAGGGTGAGCTCCTATAATTCACCCCTCCACTTT	CASSPGVGRVSSYNSPLHF
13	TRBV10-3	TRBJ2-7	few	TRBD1	TGTGCCATCAGTGACACCGACAGGGGCGAGCAGTACTTC	CAISDTDRGEQYF
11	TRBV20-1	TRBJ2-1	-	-	TGCAGTGCTAGAGAAGGGTATGAGCAGTTCTTC	CSAREGYEQFF
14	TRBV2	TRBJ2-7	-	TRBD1	TGTGCCAGCCAAGGACAGGGGGCCTCCTACGAGCAGTACTTC	CASQGQGASYEQYF
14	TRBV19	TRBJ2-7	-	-	TGTGCCAGTCACCCCAGGGGAATGGCCTACGAGCAGTACTTC	CASHPRGMAYEQYF
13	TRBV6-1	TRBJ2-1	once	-	TGTGCCAGCAGTGAACAGAGAAACAATGAGCAGTTCTTC	CASSEQRNNEQFF
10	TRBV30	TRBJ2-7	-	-	TGTGCCGACGACCGACGGGGTAGGGACTTC	CADDRRGRDF
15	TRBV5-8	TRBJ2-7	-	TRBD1	TGTGCCAGCAGACCGGGGACAGGGGGGCCCTACGAGCAGTACTTC	CASRPGTGGPYEQYF
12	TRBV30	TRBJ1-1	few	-	TGTGCCTGGGGGAAGGGACCCTCTGAAGCTTTCTTT	CAWGKGPSEAFF
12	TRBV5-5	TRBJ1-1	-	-	TGTGCCAGCAGCTTGGGGCCAGACGAAGCTTTCTTT	CASSLGPDEAFF
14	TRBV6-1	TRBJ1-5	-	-	TGTGCCAGCAGTGAAGTTCCAGTAATGCAGCCCCAGCATTTT	CASSEVPVMQPQHF
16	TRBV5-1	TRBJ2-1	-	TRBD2	TGCGCCAGCAGCTTGGTCGGCGGGAGCTCCTACAATGAGCAGTTCTTC	CASSLVGGSSYNEQFF
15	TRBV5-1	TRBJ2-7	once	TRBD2	TGCGCCAGCAGCTTAGGACGGGAGGGTTCCTACGAGCAGTACTTC	CASSLGREGSYEQYF
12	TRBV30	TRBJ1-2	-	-	TGTGCCTGGAGAACAAGCCCCTCTGGCTACACCTTC	CAWRTSPSGYTF
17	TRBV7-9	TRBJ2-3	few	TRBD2	TGTGCCAGCAGCCTCCCGTTACTAGCGGGGGGCACAGATACGCAGTATTTT	CASSLPLLAGGTDTQYF
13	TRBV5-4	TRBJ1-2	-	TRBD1	TGTGCCAGCAGCCCCGGACAGGACTATGGCTACACCTTC	CASSPGQDYGYTF
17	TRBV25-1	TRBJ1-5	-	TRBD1	TGTGCCAGCAGTGCCAATGGACCCGGGACAGGGAATCAGCCCCAGCATTTT	CASSANGPGTGNQPQHF
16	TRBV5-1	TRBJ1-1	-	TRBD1	TGCGCCAGCAGCTTGGAAACAGGGGGCCTGAACACTGAAGCTTTCTTT	CASSLETGGLNTEAFF
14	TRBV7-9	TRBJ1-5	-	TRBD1	TGTGCCAGCAGCTTAGAGGGACAGGGTCAGCCCCAGCATTTT	CASSLEGQGQPQHF
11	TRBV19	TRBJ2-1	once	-	TGTGCCAGTAGTATCAGGGATGAGCAGTTCTTC	CASSIRDEQFF
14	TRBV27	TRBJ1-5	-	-	TGTGCCAGCAGTTTAACCAGTTTCAATCAGCCCCAGCATTTT	CASSLTSFNQPQHF
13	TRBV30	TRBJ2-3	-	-	TGTGCCTGGAGTACGAAGGGGGGGGATACGCAGTATTTT	CAWSTKGGDTQYF
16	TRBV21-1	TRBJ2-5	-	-	TGTGCCAGCAGCAAAGCGGTCACGGTAACTCAAGAGACCCAGTACTTC	CASSKAVTVTQETQYF
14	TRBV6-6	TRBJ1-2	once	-	TGTGCCAGCAGTTACTCATCCGGGACCTATGGCTACACCTTC	CASSYSSGTYGYTF
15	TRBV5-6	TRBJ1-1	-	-	TGTGCCAGCAGCTTGGCGGGGGGGCGGACCACTGAAGCTTTCTTT	CASSLAGGRTTEAFF
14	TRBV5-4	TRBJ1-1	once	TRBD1	TGTGCCAGCAGCCAACCGACAGGGCCCACTGAAGCTTTCTTT	CASSQPTGPTEAFF
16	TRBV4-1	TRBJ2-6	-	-	TGCGCCAGCAGCCAAGATCAGGGTACCGGGGCCAACGTCCTGACTTTC	CASSQDQGTGANVLTF
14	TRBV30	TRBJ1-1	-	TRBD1	TGTGCCTGGAACGCCCGACAGGGCAGCACTGAAGCTTTCTTT	CAWNARQGSTEAFF
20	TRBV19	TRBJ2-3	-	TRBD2	TGTGCCAGTAGTTCAAGGGGACTAGCGGGACGAGCGCTAGGCGCAGATACGCAGTATTTT	CASSSRGLAGRALGADTQYF
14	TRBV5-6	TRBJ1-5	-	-	TGTGCCAGCAGCTTGCAGGGGATCAATCAGCCCCAGCATTTT	CASSLQGINQPQHF
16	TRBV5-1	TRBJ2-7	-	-	TGCGCCAGCAGCTTGGCCGTCGGGCGGCCCTCCTACGAGCAGTACTTC	CASSLAVGRPSYEQYF
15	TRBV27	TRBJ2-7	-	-	TGTGCCAGCAGTTTAAGAGGGGACAACAACTACGAGCAGTACTTC	CASSLRGDNNYEQYF
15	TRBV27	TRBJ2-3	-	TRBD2	TGTGCCAGCAGTTTAGGTTTAGCGGGACCAGATACGCAGTATTTT	CASSLGLAGPDTQYF
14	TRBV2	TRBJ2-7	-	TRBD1	TGTGCCAGCAGAGAGACAGGGGTCGGACACGAGCAGTACTTC	CASRETGVGHEQYF
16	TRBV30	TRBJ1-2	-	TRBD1	TGTGCCTGGAGTCCGACTTGGGGACAGCCTCCGGGTGGCTACACCTTC	CAWSPTWGQPPGGYTF
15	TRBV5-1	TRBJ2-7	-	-	TGCGCCAGCAGCTTGGGACGGAGGGCCCCCTACGAGCAGTACTTC	CASSLGRRAPYEQYF
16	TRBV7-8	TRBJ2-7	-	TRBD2	TGTGCCAGCAGCTCTACTAGCGGAGCGAGCTCCTACGAGCAGTACTTC	CASSSTSGASSYEQYF
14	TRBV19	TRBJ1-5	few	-	TGTGCCAGTAGTATAGCTGGGGGTTATCAGCCCCAGCATTTT	CASSIAGGYQPQHF
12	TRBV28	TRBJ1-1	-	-	TGTGCCAGCAGTTTACTGAACACTGAAGCTTTCTTT	CASSLLNTEAFF
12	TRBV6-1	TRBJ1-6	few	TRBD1	TGTGCCAGCAGTGGAGACAGGGGGTCCCTCCACTTT	CASSGDRGSLHF
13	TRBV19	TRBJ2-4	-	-	TGTGCCACCATAGGTCTAGCCAAAAACATTCAGTACTTC	CATIGLAKNIQYF
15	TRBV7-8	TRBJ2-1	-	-	TGTGCCAGCAGCCCAGCTGAGGGTACCTACAATGAGCAGTTCTTC	CASSPAEGTYNEQFF
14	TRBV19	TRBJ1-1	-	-	TGTGCCAGTAGTTTTAACAGGGAGAACACTGAAGCTTTCTTT	CASSFNRENTEAFF
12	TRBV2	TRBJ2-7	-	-	TGTGCCAGCGCCGAGGGCTCCTACGAGCAGTACTTC	CASAEGSYEQYF
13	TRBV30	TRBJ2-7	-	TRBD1	TGTGCCTGGAGTTATGACAGGGGTGGCGAGCAGTACTTC	CAWSYDRGGEQYF